One sample yielded the 17 T cell receptor beta chains listed below, sequenced in a study of PD-L1 blockade in urothelial cancer. Clones were read by immunoSEQ multiplex PCR, and TCRdb kept only the in-frame ones, dropping some. The sample lists 65,000 to 85,000 clones; 91% were seen once. Sample time point: peripheral blood 6 weeks after treatment start. Here the sequenced sample was PBMCs, taken around atezolizumab (anti-PD-L1) treatment. Receptors originate from an elderly woman with urothelial cancer.

The rearrangement joins TRBV7-2 to TRBJ2-1; 13 nucleotides agree with TRBD2. Germline CDR1 is SGHTA and CDR2 is FQGNSA. This CDR3 spans 17 amino acids. Trimming removed 5 bases from V and 4 bases from J; junction bases left unmatched: 8. CDR3 region: CASSLRLAGGLYNEQFF. The CDR3 DNA is TGTGCCAGCAGCCTCCGACTAGCGGGAGGCTTATACAATGAGCAGTTCTTC. Full variable domain (remainder filled in from reference TRBV7-2 and TRBJ2-1): GAGVSQSPSNKVTEKGKDVELRCDPISGHTALYWYRQSLGQGLEFLIYFQGNSAPDKSGLPSDRFSAERTGGSVSTLTIQRTQQEDSAVYLCASSLRLAGGLYNEQFFGPGTRLTVL.

The V call is TRBV7-3, the J call TRBJ2-1; 9 positions agree with TRBD2. The germline gives CDR1 SGHTA, CDR2 FQGTGA. Trimming cost V 4 bases and J 9 bases; bases outside gene matches: 10. This CDR3 comprises 15 residues. The CDR3 DNA reads as TGTGCCAGCAGCTCGGGGGGCGGGAGGGAAGGTGAGCAGTTCTTC. It encodes CASSSGGGREGEQFF.

This clone was seen a few times. CDR3 nucleotides: TGTGCCAGCAGTGGGACTAGCGGGAGAGGGGGTGAGCAGTACTTC. Its translation: CASSGTSGRGGEQYF. J is TRBJ2-7 and V is TRBV2, with TRBD2 matching over 13 bases. Germline V gives CDR1 SNHLY, CDR2 FYNNEI. CDR3 length: 15 amino acids. Trimming at V came to 4 bases and at J to 7 bases, leaving 7 bases not matched to a gene.

V is TRBV7-6 and J is TRBJ2-1, with 7 bases that match TRBD1. Looked up from germline, CDR1 is SGHVS and CDR2 is FNYEAQ. The CDR3 has 13 amino acids. Unmatched junction bases numbered 7, after V lost 5 bases and J lost 9 bases. The CDR3 DNA follows: TGTGCCAGCAGCGTCTACAGGGGCACTGAGCAGTTCTTC. Its translation is CASSVYRGTEQFF.

The V call is TRBV19, the J call TRBJ2-7; TRBD2 matches 8 bases. Germline CDR1 LNHDA, CDR2 SQIVND (reference sequence). The CDR3 is 17 residues long. J was trimmed by 0 bases and V by 1 base; bases with no gene match: 8. The CDR3: CASSIVPGGLGSYEQYF. CDR3 sequence (DNA): TGTGCCAGTAGTATAGTTCCGGGGGGGCTCGGCTCCTACGAGCAGTACTTC.

The genes are TRBV5-8 and TRBJ2-7; 7 bases align to TRBD1. The trim removed 4 bases at V and 4 bases at J, leaving 5 bases unmatched. Germline assignment: CDR1 SGHTS and CDR2 YDEGEE. This CDR3 is 13 amino acids long. The CDR3 coding sequence is TGTGCCAGCAGCAAAGGACAGGTGTACGAGCAGTACTTC. Protein: CASSKGQVYEQYF.

The rearrangement links TRBV5-1 to TRBJ1-1, with 9 bases aligning to TRBD1. The germline V gene has CDR1 SGHRS and CDR2 YFSETQ. Losses at the gene ends were 4 bases for V and 7 bases for J; bases not matched to a gene: 8. The CDR3 spans 14 residues. As DNA, the CDR3 is TGCGCCAGCAGCGAGGGGACAGGGAACCATGAAGCTTTCTTT. It encodes CASSEGTGNHEAFF.

This chain uses TRBV6-6 with TRBJ2-4, with D hard to call. The CDR3 is 14 residues long. The germline gives CDR1 MNHNY, CDR2 SVGAGI (reference sequence). V shed 6 bases and J shed 5 bases, with 14 bases lying between them. In DNA, the CDR3 is TGTGCCAGCAGACCATCTCTGGGCGAAAACATTCAGTACTTC. It yields the protein CASRPSLGENIQYF.

This chain uses TRBV9 with TRBJ1-1; TRBD1 matches 8 bases. The CDR3 runs 14 residues. The J segment lost 1 base and the V segment lost 6 bases, leaving 5 bases of the junction unmatched. The germline gives CDR1 SGDLS, CDR2 YYNGEE. CDR3 loop: CASNQGAANTEAFF. In DNA, the CDR3 is TGTGCCAGCAATCAGGGGGCAGCGAACACTGAAGCTTTCTTT.

The V and J genes are TRBV10-3 and TRBJ2-4, with 10 bases matching TRBD2. Losses at the gene ends were 1 base for V and 0 bases for J; bases not matched to a gene: 6. CDR1 and CDR2 (germline): ENHRY, SYGVKD. The CDR3 loop spans 18 amino acids. The DNA of the CDR3 is TGTGCCATCAGTGAGTTTCTAGCGGGAGCCGTAGCCAAAAACATTCAGTACTTC. The encoded protein is CAISEFLAGAVAKNIQYF.

The CDR3 region is CATSRDGAGPTIEQFF. CDR3 coding DNA: TGTGCCACCAGCAGAGATGGGGCGGGGCCTACTATTGAGCAGTTCTTC. The chain recombines TRBV15 with TRBJ2-1, with D possibly TRBD2 on 6 matching bases. The CDR3 spans 16 residues. Per the germline V gene, CDR1 is LNHNV and CDR2 is YYDKDF (reference sequence). V was clipped by 0 bases and J by 9 bases, with 18 bases between them.

The chain couples TRBV28 to TRBJ2-1, with D possibly TRBD2 on 6 matching bases. This CDR3 is built from 16 residues. V lost 2 bases and J 3 bases, leaving 14 bases between the germline ends. Germline-derived CDR1 and CDR2 are MDHEN and SYDVKM. The CDR3 loop reads CASSLGTGARYNEQFF. CDR3 nucleotide sequence: TGTGCCAGCAGTTTAGGTACGGGAGCCCGCTACAATGAGCAGTTCTTC.

The chain recombines TRBV9 with TRBJ1-4; possibly TRBD1 for D (5 bases). The V gene lost 4 bases and the J gene lost 5 bases, with 15 bases spanning the gap. Germline assignment: CDR1 SGDLS and CDR2 YYNGEE. The CDR3 has 15 residues. In nucleotides, the CDR3 is TGTGCCAGCAGCCCTTCGGGGGGGGGAAATGAAAAACTGTTTTTT. As protein: CASSPSGGGNEKLFF. The whole variable domain, filled in from reference TRBV9 and TRBJ1-4, reads DSGVTQTPKHLITATGQRVTLRCSPRSGDLSVYWYQQSLDQGLQFLIQYYNGEERAKGNILERFSAQQFPDLHSELNLSSLELGDSALYFCASSPSGGGNEKLFFGSGTQLSVL.

The CDR3 DNA reads as TGTGCCAGCAGCTTAGTGGGACTAGCGGGAGGAGTCGGAGATACGCAGTATTTT. Encoded protein: CASSLVGLAGGVGDTQYF. The chain couples TRBV7-8 to TRBJ2-3, with 15 bases lining up with TRBD2. This CDR3 has 18 amino acids. V shed 1 base and J 5 bases; nucleotides not matched to a gene: 7. Looked up from germline, CDR1 is SGHVS and CDR2 is FQNEAQ. Filled out from reference TRBV7-8 and TRBJ2-3, the complete variable domain reads GAGVSQSPRYKVAKRGQDVALRCDPISGHVSLFWYQQALGQGPEFLTYFQNEAQLDKSGLPSDRFFAERPEGSVSTLKIQRTQQEDSAVYLCASSLVGLAGGVGDTQYFGPGTRLTVL.

The count of this clone is one. The chain has TRBV15 and TRBJ2-1; TRBD2 agrees at 8 bases. The CDR3 totals 15 residues. V trimming: 4 bases; J trimming: 10 bases; junction bases outside the gene matches: 12. The germline gives CDR1 LNHNV, CDR2 YYDKDF (reference sequence). DNA for the CDR3: TGTGCCACCAGCATTCTCAGCGGGAGCCCTCGGGAGCAGTTCTTC. Translating it yields CATSILSGSPREQFF.

The rearrangement links TRBV5-4 to TRBJ1-1; 8 bases align to TRBD1. With 0 bases clipped from V and 1 base from J, the junction kept 2 bases outside the gene matches. Looked up from germline, CDR1 is SGHNT and CDR2 is YYREEE (reference sequence). The CDR3 spans 15 residues. The CDR3 sequence: CASSLGTGPNTEAFF. The DNA of the CDR3 is TGTGCCAGCAGCTTGGGGACAGGGCCGAACACTGAAGCTTTCTTT.

The chain carries TRBV5-1 and TRBJ1-5; D possibly corresponds to TRBD1 (6 bases). This CDR3 comprises 14 residues. Germline-derived CDR1 and CDR2 are SGHRS and YFSETQ. With 2 bases removed from V and 2 bases from J, the gap between germline ends came to 8 bases. CDR3 region: CASSLQGGNQPQHF. For the CDR3, the DNA is TGCGCCAGCAGCTTACAGGGAGGCAATCAGCCCCAGCATTTT.